One and the same sample provided the 20 T cell receptor beta chains below, sequenced in a study of T cells after yellow fever vaccination. Each CDR3 protein is one row after TCRdb ran MiXCR on the 5' RACE reads. The repertoire holds some 100,000 distinct CDR3 sequences, roughly 6.8% seen once, with roughly 3% in the top ten. The material sequenced was CD4+ T cells sorted from PBMCs, taken about 49 days after the first yellow fever vaccination. These receptors were obtained from a young man who received the YFV17D yellow fever vaccine.

This clonotype was found many times. The chain joins TRBV20-1 to TRBJ1-5; D uncertain. The length of the CDR3 is 13 residues. From germline, CDR1 is DFQATT and CDR2 SNEGSKA (reference sequence). Here the CDR3 reads CSAFGSDNQPQHF. CDR3 nucleotides: TGCAGCGCCTTTGGGTCCGACAATCAGCCCCAGCATTTT.

This clonotype was detected many times. The chain joins TRBV7-2 to TRBJ2-2, with D possibly being TRBD1 or TRBD2 (6 bases each). The germline CDR1 and CDR2 sequences are SGHTA and FQGNSA. The CDR3 extends over 15 amino acids. V was shortened by 6 bases and J by 4 bases, with 15 bases between the two germline ends. The DNA of the CDR3 is TGTGCCAGCAGACCACCCGGGGGCGGCACCGGGGAGCTGTTTTTT. Amino acid sequence: CASRPPGGGTGELFF.

This clonotype was found many times. The CDR3 sequence: CASSHREETQYF. Written as DNA, the CDR3 is TGTGCCAGCAGCCACAGGGAAGAGACCCAGTACTTC. The J gene is TRBJ2-5, the V gene TRBV7-9; tentative D call: TRBD1 (6 bases). Germline lookup yields CDR1 SEHNR and CDR2 FQNEAQ (reference sequence). CDR3 length equals 12 residues. V lost 5 bases and J 3 bases, leaving 7 bases between the germline ends.

This clonotype was found many times. This chain links TRBV7-2 with TRBJ2-2; tentatively, D is TRBD2 (6 bases). Trimming took off 0 bases at V and 1 base at J, with 6 bases between the two ends. The CDR3 consists of 15 residues. The germline CDR1 and CDR2 sequences are SGHTA and FQGNSA. The CDR3 is CASSLAGGNTGELFF. The CDR3 DNA reads as TGTGCCAGCAGCTTAGCGGGGGGGAACACCGGGGAGCTGTTTTTT. Variable domain in full (rest from reference TRBV7-2 and TRBJ2-2): GAGVSQSPSNKVTEKGKDVELRCDPISGHTALYWYRQSLGQGLEFLIYFQGNSAPDKSGLPSDRFSAERTGGSVSTLTIQRTQQEDSAVYLCASSLAGGNTGELFFGEGSRLTVL.

On this clonotype: A much larger clone sits a single nucleotide away, making a read error possible. The chain has TRBV6-5 and TRBJ2-7; D unclear. The CDR3 sequence is 12 residues long. Trimming stripped 11 bases from V and 0 bases from J, with 11 bases between. Germline-derived CDR1 and CDR2 are MNHEY and SVGAGI. CDR3 sequence: CARTQRSYEQYF. CDR3 in DNA: TGTGCCCGCACACAGCGCTCCTACGAGCAGTACTTC.

This clonotype was detected ten times or more. V gene TRBV6-4 combines with J gene TRBJ2-3; 8 bases fit TRBD1. Germline V gene sequence: CDR1 MRHNA, CDR2 SNTAGT. V lost 3 bases and J lost 1; bases outside the gene matches: 3. The CDR3 has 15 residues. Here the CDR3 DNA reads TGTGCCAGCAGTGAGCCGGGACAGGGCACAGATACGCAGTATTTT. Amino acid sequence: CASSEPGQGTDTQYF.

The sample holds many counts of this clonotype. This CDR3 is CASSYISTTQETQYF. The CDR3 DNA reads TGTGCCAGCAGTTACATCTCGACAACCCAAGAGACCCAGTACTTC. The rearrangement joins TRBV6-5 to TRBJ2-5, with D unclear. V was shortened by 2 bases and J by 1 base, with 11 bases between the two germline ends. The CDR3 is 15 residues long. Germline lookup yields CDR1 MNHEY and CDR2 SVGAGI.

There are many counts of this clonotype. The V gene is TRBV5-6, the J gene TRBJ2-5; D ambiguous. Germline CDR1 reads SGHDT; CDR2 reads YYEEEE. V lost 3 bases to trimming and J lost 5 bases, with 11 bases between them. The CDR3 length is 13 residues. For the CDR3, the DNA is TGTGCCAGCAGCTCCACATATACGGAGACCCAGTACTTC. Amino acid sequence: CASSSTYTETQYF.

The chain has TRBV10-2 and TRBJ2-7, with D uncertain. The V end was cut by 4 bases, the J end by 4 bases, with 2 bases between. This CDR3 region has 10 residues. From germline, CDR1 is WSHSY and CDR2 SAAADI. This chain's CDR3 is CASSGYEQYF. CDR3 nucleotides: TGCGCCAGCAGTGGGTACGAGCAGTACTTC.

This clonotype was picked up many times. The genes are TRBV2 and TRBJ1-5; D is possibly TRBD1 (5 bases). The CDR3 covers 16 residues. V lost 3 bases and J lost 0, with 12 bases in between. Germline V CDR1 and CDR2: SNHLY, FYNNEI. The CDR3 region has the DNA TGTGCCAGCAGTGATAGTCAGGGACTTAGCAATCAGCCCCAGCATTTT. Translated, it gives CASSDSQGLSNQPQHF.

Ten or more counts support this clonotype. The genes are TRBV5-5 and TRBJ1-5; possibly TRBD1 for D (6 bases). The length of the CDR3 is 16 residues. With 1 base removed from V and 0 bases from J, the gap between germline ends came to 11 bases. Per the germline V gene, CDR1 is SGHKS and CDR2 is YYEKEE (reference sequence). DNA for the CDR3: TGTGCCAGCAGCTTGACAGGGTCTATTAGCAATCAGCCCCAGCATTTT. Translation gives CASSLTGSISNQPQHF.

The sample holds many counts of this clonotype. The V gene is TRBV7-7, the J gene TRBJ2-3, with 9 bases matching TRBD2. CDR3 length: 15 amino acids. The germline CDR1 and CDR2 sequences are SSHAT and FNYEAQ (reference sequence). Trimming at V came to 2 bases and at J to 5 bases, leaving 5 bases not matched to a gene. The CDR3 DNA follows: TGTGCCAGCAGCTTAAGCGGGGGGCAAGGAGATACGCAGTATTTT. As protein: CASSLSGGQGDTQYF.

This clonotype was seen repeatedly, ten times or more. The V call is TRBV2, the J call TRBJ1-4; D not certain. Germline values: CDR1 SNHLY, CDR2 FYNNEI. The CDR3 covers 14 residues. Trimming cost V 5 bases and J 4 bases, with 11 bases left between them. For the CDR3, the DNA is TGTGCCAGCAGTCCCCGCAGTGGTAATGAAAAACTGTTTTTT. This codes for CASSPRSGNEKLFF.

The rearrangement joins TRBV7-2 to TRBJ1-6; unclear D gene. The length of the CDR3 is 13 residues. From germline, CDR1 is SGHTA and CDR2 FQGNSA. Trimming took 1 base from V and 9 from J, leaving 7 bases between them. CDR3 DNA: TGTGCCAGCAGCTTAGTAGGGAGTTCACCCCTCCACTTT. Protein: CASSLVGSSPLHF.

This clonotype was seen at least ten times. One junction end does not reproduce the germline sequence, and a read error may be involved. The chain is built from TRBV4-1 and TRBJ2-7, with D uncertain. The CDR3 is 14 residues long. Germline CDR1 MGHRA, CDR2 YSYEKL. The CDR3 nucleotides are TGCGCCAGCAGCCAAGAAGGTTCAGGTCCTCCTCTTTCCTTC. The encoded protein is CASSQEGSGPPLSF.

The chain employs TRBV7-3 and TRBJ1-1; D gene unclear. CDR1 SGHTA and CDR2 FQGTGA come from the germline V gene. V lost 6 bases to trimming and J lost 1 base, with 9 bases between them. This CDR3 has 13 residues. The CDR3 DNA follows: TGTGCCAGCAGTTTATATAGGAACACTGAAGCTTTCTTT. Translation: CASSLYRNTEAFF.

In this sample, this clonotype turned up many times. V gene TRBV24-1 combines with J gene TRBJ2-5; D is uncertain. Germline CDR1 KGHDR, CDR2 SFDVKD. This CDR3 is built from 15 residues. Trimming removed 4 bases at V and 3 bases at J, with 14 bases between. CDR3 in amino acids: CATSDPKLGEETQYF. The CDR3 DNA sequence: TGTGCCACCAGTGACCCAAAATTGGGCGAAGAGACCCAGTACTTC.

In its sample, this clonotype was seen many times. The V gene is TRBV5-6, the J gene TRBJ1-6, with D possibly TRBD1 on 5 matching bases. The CDR3 loop spans 17 amino acids. CDR1 and CDR2 (germline): SGHDT, YYEEEE. Trimming removed 5 bases from V and 0 bases from J, with 15 bases in between. The CDR3 bases are TGTGCCAGCAGTCCCGGGACGACGAGCTCCTATAATTCACCCCTCCACTTT. As protein: CASSPGTTSSYNSPLHF.

Ten or more counts support this clonotype. The chain links TRBV11-3 to TRBJ2-7, with D unclear. CDR3 length: 13 residues. V lost 0 bases, J lost 7 bases, and 10 bases lay in between. CDR1 is SGHNT and CDR2 is YENEEA in the germline V gene. The DNA for the CDR3 is TGTGCCAGCAGCTTAGATCGAGAGTCAGAGCAGTACTTC. As protein: CASSLDRESEQYF.

In this sample, this clonotype is medium-sized (0.01 to 0.1%). CDR3 nucleotides: TGTGCCAGCAGCTCTGAGCGGGGGGTCCGTACGCAGTATTTT. Residues: CASSSERGVRTQYF. The chain employs TRBV7-2 and TRBJ2-3, with 9 nucleotides matching TRBD2. The CDR3 loop spans 14 amino acids. CDR1 and CDR2 (germline): SGHTA, FQGNSA. Losses at the gene ends were 4 bases for V and 8 bases for J; bases not matched to a gene: 7.